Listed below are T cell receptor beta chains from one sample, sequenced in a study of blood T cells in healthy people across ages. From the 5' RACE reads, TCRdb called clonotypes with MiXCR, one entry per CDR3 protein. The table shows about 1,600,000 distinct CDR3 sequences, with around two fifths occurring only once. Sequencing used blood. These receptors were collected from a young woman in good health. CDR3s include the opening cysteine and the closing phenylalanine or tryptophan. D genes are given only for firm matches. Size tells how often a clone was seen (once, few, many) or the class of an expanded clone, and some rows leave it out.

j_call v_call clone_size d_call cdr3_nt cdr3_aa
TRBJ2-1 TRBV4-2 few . TGTGCCAGCAGCCCTTCTGGGTACGATGAGCAGTTCTTC CASSPSGYDEQFF
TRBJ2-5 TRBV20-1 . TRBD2 TGCAGTGCCCGCACTAGCGGGAAGGCGAGAGAGACCCAGTACTTC CSARTSGKARETQYF
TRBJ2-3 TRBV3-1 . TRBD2 TGTGCCAGCAGCCAAGTAGCGGGAGGTCGGACAGATACGCAGTATTTT CASSQVAGGRTDTQYF
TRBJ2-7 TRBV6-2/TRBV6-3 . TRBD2 TGTGCCAGCAAACTAGCGGGGGGCTACAATGAGCAGTACTTC CASKLAGGYNEQYF
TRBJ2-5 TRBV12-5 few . TGTGCTAGTGGTCCTAGCCGGGGGACCCAGTACTTC CASGPSRGTQYF
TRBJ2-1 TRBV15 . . TGTGCCACCAGCAGAGATGTAGCGGCTACCTACAATGAGCAGTTCTTC CATSRDVAATYNEQFF
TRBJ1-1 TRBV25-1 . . TGTGCCAGCAGTGAAGAACACTTGAACACTGAAGCTTTCTTT CASSEEHLNTEAFF
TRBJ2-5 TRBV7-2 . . TGTGCCAGCAGCCCCGGGTGGCCAGTCCAAGAGACCCAGTACTTC CASSPGWPVQETQYF
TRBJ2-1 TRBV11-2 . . TGTGCCAGCAGCTTAGTGAGGGTTTACAATGAGCAGTTCTTC CASSLVRVYNEQFF
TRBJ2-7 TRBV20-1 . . TGCAGTGCTAGAGTCCCCGTTGAGCAGTACTTC CSARVPVEQYF
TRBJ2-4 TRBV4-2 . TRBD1 TGTGCCAGCAGCCTACAGGGGGCGCCGAACATTCAGTACTTC CASSLQGAPNIQYF
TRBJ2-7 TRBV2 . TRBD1 TGTGCCAGCAGTGATGACAGGGGTGGTTACGAGCAGTACTTC CASSDDRGGYEQYF
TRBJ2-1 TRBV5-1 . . TGCGCCAGCAGCTCCGCCGGACTCGGGCAGTTCTTC CASSSAGLGQFF
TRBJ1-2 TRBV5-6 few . TGTGCCAGCAGCAGTACGGCGACAGTGCTCGCGTATGGCTACACCTTC CASSSTATVLAYGYTF
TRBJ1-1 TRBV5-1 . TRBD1 TGCGCCAGCAGCTTGAGGTGGCAGGGGGGCACTGAAGCTTTCTTT CASSLRWQGGTEAFF
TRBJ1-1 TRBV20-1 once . TGCAGCGCTAGAGAGTCGGTGGCGAACACTGAAGCTTTCTTT CSARESVANTEAFF
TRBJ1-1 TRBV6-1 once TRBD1 TGTGCCAGCAGGTTCGGACAGGGCGCTGAAGCTTTCTTT CASRFGQGAEAFF
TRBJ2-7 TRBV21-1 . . . CASSKVGQGTYEQYF
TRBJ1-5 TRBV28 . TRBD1 TGTGCCAGCAGTTTTACAGGGGCCCTTAGCAATCAGCCCCAGCATTTT CASSFTGALSNQPQHF
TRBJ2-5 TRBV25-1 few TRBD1 TGTGCCAGCAGAGGTCACAGGGGTTTGGAGACCCAGTACTTC CASRGHRGLETQYF
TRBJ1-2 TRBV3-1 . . TGTGCCAGCAGCCACGCACCGTATGGCTACACCTTC CASSHAPYGYTF
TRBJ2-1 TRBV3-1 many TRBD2 TGTGCCAGCAGCTTAGGATTAGCGGGGGCCAATGAGCAGTTCTTC CASSLGLAGANEQFF
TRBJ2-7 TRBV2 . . TGTGCCAGCAGTGATGGAAGGCCCGTGAGCTCCTACGAGCAGTACTTC CASSDGRPVSSYEQYF
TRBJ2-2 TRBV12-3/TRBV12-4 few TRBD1 TGTGCCAGCAGACCTCCGGACAGGGAGCGTTACGGGGAGCTGTTTTTT CASRPPDRERYGELFF
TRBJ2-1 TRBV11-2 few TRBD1 TGTGCCAGCAGCTCCACGACAGGGGGCTACAATGAGCAGTTCTTC CASSSTTGGYNEQFF
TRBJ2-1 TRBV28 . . TGTGCCAGCAGTTGGGGGGAGATACGGGGAGGCAATGAGCAGTTCTTC CASSWGEIRGGNEQFF
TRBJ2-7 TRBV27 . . TGTGCCAGCAGTTTGGAGGGTTCCCGCTACAATGAGCAGTACTTC CASSLEGSRYNEQYF
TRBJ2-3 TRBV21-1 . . TGTACCAGCAGGAATCGGACGGACACCTGTACGCAGTATTTT CTSRNRTDTCTQYF
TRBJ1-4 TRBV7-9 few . TGTGCCAGCAGCTTATTCGATTCGGCAGCTAATGAAAAACTGTTTTTT CASSLFDSAANEKLFF
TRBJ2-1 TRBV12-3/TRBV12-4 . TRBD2 TGTGCCAGCAGTGCTAGCGGGGGGGCCCAGTTCTTC CASSASGGAQFF
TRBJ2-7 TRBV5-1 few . TGCGCCAGCAGCCCGGGACTCCAGGTTCGGTACGAGCAGTACTTC CASSPGLQVRYEQYF
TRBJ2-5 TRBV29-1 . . TGCAGCTCTGACCCAGGGGATCGAGAGACCCAGTACTTC CSSDPGDRETQYF
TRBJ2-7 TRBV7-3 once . TGTGCCAGCAGCTTAATGAGTTCCTCCTACAATGAGCAGTACTTC CASSLMSSSYNEQYF
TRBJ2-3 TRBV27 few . TGTGCCAGCAGACTCACAGGGACTAGCACAGATACGCAGTATTTT CASRLTGTSTDTQYF
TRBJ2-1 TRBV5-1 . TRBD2 TGCGCCAGCAGCGTACGGACTAGCGGAACATACAATGAGCAGTTCTTC CASSVRTSGTYNEQFF
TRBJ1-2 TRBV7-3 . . TGTGCCAGCAGCCCAGGGTCGGGGGTATATGGCTACACCTTC CASSPGSGVYGYTF
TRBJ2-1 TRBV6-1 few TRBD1 TGTGCCAGCAGTGAACTGGGACAGCTGCCCTACAATGAGCAGTTCTTC CASSELGQLPYNEQFF